This is a list of T cell receptor beta chains from one sample in a study of shared clonotypes between healthy human individuals. Data came from immunoSEQ multiplex PCR; TCRdb stores just in-frame clones and leaves some out. The data contain under 2,000,000 clones, about 95% of them singletons. Sequencing input: naive CD8+ T cells sorted from blood. These receptors all come from a young man in good health. CDR3s include the opening cysteine and the closing phenylalanine or tryptophan. A D gene is named only where the DNA matches it firmly. Not every row has a clone size; where given, it reads once, few, many or a size class.

D gene,J gene,clone size,CDR3 length,V gene,CDR3 DNA,CDR3 protein
-,TRBJ1-1,-,13,TRBV27,TGTGCCAGCAGTTTCGACAGCAACACTGAAGCTTTCTTT,CASSFDSNTEAFF
-,TRBJ2-2,-,11,TRBV9,TGTGCCAGCAGCCTTACCGGGGAGCTGTTTTTT,CASSLTGELFF
-,TRBJ2-7,once,15,TRBV11-2,TGTGCCAGCAGCTTAGTTGGTCCAAGCTCCTACGAGCAGTACTTC,CASSLVGPSSYEQYF
-,TRBJ2-1,-,13,TRBV2,TGTGCCAGCAGCGGTCTGGGGGTCAATGAGCAGTTCTTC,CASSGLGVNEQFF
TRBD1,TRBJ1-4,-,12,TRBV30,TGTGCACTACAGGGGGCGAATGAAAAACTGTTTTTT,CALQGANEKLFF
-,TRBJ2-7,-,14,TRBV9,TGTGCCAGCAGCCCGGGGGGCAGCTCCTACGAGCAGTACTTC,CASSPGGSSYEQYF
-,TRBJ2-1,-,14,TRBV28,TGTGCCAGCAGTTTATCACAGAGGGGCAATGAGCAGTTCTTC,CASSLSQRGNEQFF
TRBD1,TRBJ2-7,-,15,TRBV5-1,TGCGCCAGCAGCTTCGCCCAGGGGGTTTCCGAGGAGCAGTACTTC,CASSFAQGVSEEQYF
-,TRBJ2-1,-,15,TRBV7-9,TGTGCCAGCAGCTCGGTAGGGGACCCTTACAATGAGCAGTTCTTC,CASSSVGDPYNEQFF
TRBD2,TRBJ2-7,-,15,TRBV6-6,TGTGCCAGCAGTTACTCGACTAGCAACCCCTACGAGCAGTACTTC,CASSYSTSNPYEQYF
-,TRBJ2-3,-,16,TRBV15,TGTGCCACCAGCTCTGGCCTCGGGGCCTTCACAGATACGCAGTATTTT,CATSSGLGAFTDTQYF
-,TRBJ2-2,once,13,TRBV27,TGTGCCAGCAGTTATGAGGTGACCGGGGAGCTGTTTTTT,CASSYEVTGELFF
-,TRBJ1-6,-,17,TRBV7-2,TGTGCCAGCAGCTCGACACGTTCGAGCTCCTATAATTCACCCCTCCACTTT,CASSSTRSSSYNSPLHF
TRBD2,TRBJ2-7,-,15,TRBV7-9,TGTGCCAGCAGTTACAGGGGACTAGCGGGAGGTGAGCAGTACTTC,CASSYRGLAGGEQYF
-,TRBJ1-2,-,16,TRBV4-1,TGCGCCAGCAGCCAAGATGTACAGATTAGGTACTATGGCTACACCTTC,CASSQDVQIRYYGYTF
TRBD1,TRBJ2-7,few,14,TRBV27,TGTGCCAGCAGTTTAACAGGGACAGCCTACGAGCAGTACTTC,CASSLTGTAYEQYF
-,TRBJ2-7,few,13,TRBV6-1,TGTGCCAGCAGTGAAGGGCATGACTACGAGCAGTACTTC,CASSEGHDYEQYF
-,TRBJ2-7,-,13,TRBV4-1,TGCGCCAGCAGCCAAGAGACCCACTACGAGCAGTACTTC,CASSQETHYEQYF
-,TRBJ2-7,-,14,TRBV5-1,TGCGCCAGCAGCTTCGAGACGGGGTTCCACGAGCAGTACTTC,CASSFETGFHEQYF
-,TRBJ1-1,once,13,TRBV28,TGTGCCAGCAGTTTGGGCAGGAACACTGAAGCTTTCTTT,CASSLGRNTEAFF
-,TRBJ2-3,-,15,TRBV5-4,TGTGCCAGCAGCTTTGCCGGATCTAGCACAGATACGCAGTATTTT,CASSFAGSSTDTQYF
-,TRBJ2-1,-,14,TRBV25-1,TGTGCCAGCAGCCCCGGGACTCCCCACAATGAGCAGTTCTTC,CASSPGTPHNEQFF
-,TRBJ1-2,once,16,TRBV4-3,TGCGCCAGCAGCCCAAAGTACGTGACGGAGGTCTATGGCTACACCTTC,CASSPKYVTEVYGYTF
TRBD2,TRBJ2-5,once,16,TRBV13,TGTGCCAGCAGCTCGCCCGAAACGGGAGGGCAAGAGACCCAGTACTTC,CASSSPETGGQETQYF
-,TRBJ2-1,-,16,TRBV6-6,TGTGCCAGCACGACAGGTTGGGGGTTGTTTGATAATGAGCAGTTCTTC,CASTTGWGLFDNEQFF
-,TRBJ1-2,once,14,TRBV15,TGTGCCACCAGCAGAGTGATGGGGGGATATGGCTACACCTTC,CATSRVMGGYGYTF
-,TRBJ2-7,-,14,TRBV27,TGTGCCAGCAGTTTGGCAGGGCTCACGTACGAGCAGTACTTC,CASSLAGLTYEQYF
-,TRBJ2-5,-,15,TRBV7-6,TGTGCCAGCAGCTTCGGATCCACCTTTCAAGAGACCCAGTACTTC,CASSFGSTFQETQYF
-,TRBJ2-2,-,17,TRBV2,TGTGCCAGCAGTGGGCAGGGGCCCCAGGGTTACACCGGGGAGCTGTTTTTT,CASSGQGPQGYTGELFF
TRBD2,TRBJ2-3,-,17,TRBV30,TGTGCCTGGAGGGGACTAGCGGGGGGCCTTCGGGCAGATACGCGGTATTTT,CAWRGLAGGLRADTRYF
-,TRBJ2-1,-,15,TRBV9,TGTGCCAGCAGCGTAGATGGATTCAAGGGGGATGAGCAGTTCTTC,CASSVDGFKGDEQFF
TRBD1,TRBJ1-2,-,15,TRBV5-4,TGTGCCAGCAGCTTTTTCCCACAGGGGAACTATGGCTACACCTTC,CASSFFPQGNYGYTF
-,TRBJ2-5,-,15,TRBV11-2,TGTGCCAGCAGCTCAACCGGGACTGGCCAAGAGACCCAGTACTTC,CASSSTGTGQETQYF
-,TRBJ1-2,-,15,TRBV5-6,TGTGCCAGCAGCTTGGGTGGGGGCGCTGGGTATGGCTACACCTTC,CASSLGGGAGYGYTF
-,TRBJ1-1,-,11,TRBV5-4,TGTGCCAGCAGAGGGGGAGTTGAAGCTTTCTTT,CASRGGVEAFF
-,TRBJ1-6,-,15,TRBV7-9,TGTGCCAGCAGCTTAGTGGGGACGGGGGATTCACCCCTCCACTTT,CASSLVGTGDSPLHF
-,TRBJ1-2,-,13,TRBV19,TGTGCCAGTAGTATGCAGGGGTACTATGGCTACACCTTC,CASSMQGYYGYTF
-,TRBJ1-6,-,15,TRBV28,TGTGCCAGCAGTTATGCCATGAATTATAATTCACCCCTCCACTTT,CASSYAMNYNSPLHF
TRBD2,TRBJ2-1,once,15,TRBV7-9,TGTGCCAGCAGCCCAACTAGCGGGAATTGGTATGAGCAGTTCTTC,CASSPTSGNWYEQFF
TRBD1,TRBJ2-7,-,14,TRBV28,TGTGCCAGCAGTCCCTGGGGGACAGGCTACGAGCAGTACTTC,CASSPWGTGYEQYF
TRBD2,TRBJ2-7,-,14,TRBV5-6,TGTGCCACCGGGACTAGCGGGGGTTCCTACGAGCAGTACTTC,CATGTSGGSYEQYF
TRBD1,TRBJ2-1,-,18,TRBV4-1,TGCGCCAGCAGCCAAGGAGGATTTAGACAGGGGGCGAATGCTGAGCAGTTCTTC,CASSQGGFRQGANAEQFF
-,TRBJ2-1,-,15,TRBV4-1,TGCGCCAGCAGCCAAGATCTGCCAGCCTACAATGAGCAGTTCTTC,CASSQDLPAYNEQFF
-,TRBJ1-6,-,16,TRBV2,TGTGCCAGCAGTGAAGCGGGACGATTCTATAATTCACCCCTCCACTTT,CASSEAGRFYNSPLHF
-,TRBJ1-2,-,14,TRBV27,TGTGCCAGCGCGGCCATCTGGGGGAACTATGGCTACACCTTC,CASAAIWGNYGYTF
TRBD1,TRBJ1-4,once,16,TRBV7-9,TGTGCCAGCAGCCGCCAGGGGGCAGGGACTAATGAAAAACTGTTTTTT,CASSRQGAGTNEKLFF
TRBD1,TRBJ1-2,once,14,TRBV10-3,TGTGCCACCAGAGACCCGGGACAGGGAAATGGCTACACCTTC,CATRDPGQGNGYTF
-,TRBJ2-5,-,9,TRBV25-1,TGTGCCAGCGGGGAGACCCAGTACTTC,CASGETQYF
TRBD1,TRBJ1-6,-,15,TRBV6-1,TGTGCCAGCAGTGAAGGAGGGGGCTTAAAATCACCCCTCCACTTT,CASSEGGGLKSPLHF
-,TRBJ2-2,-,15,TRBV25-1,TGTGCCAGCAGTGATTTGAGCAGGGGCACCGGGGAGCTGTTTTTT,CASSDLSRGTGELFF
-,TRBJ2-2,-,14,TRBV28,TGTGCCAGCAGTTGGCAATATCCCCCGGGGGAGCTGTTTTTT,CASSWQYPPGELFF
-,TRBJ1-1,-,14,TRBV2,TGTGCCAGCAGTGAAGGGAACTTACTTCCTGAAGCTTTCTTT,CASSEGNLLPEAFF
TRBD2,TRBJ2-1,-,17,TRBV6-1,TGTGCCAGCAGTGAAGGTGGAGCGGGGGGAGACCACAATGAGCAGTTCTTC,CASSEGGAGGDHNEQFF
-,TRBJ1-5,-,16,TRBV6-1,TGTGCCAGCACCGAAGCCAGGCAGCGAGGGTCAGGGCCCCAGCATTTT,CASTEARQRGSGPQHF
TRBD1,TRBJ1-3,once,14,TRBV5-4,TGTGCCAGCAGCCCGGACAGGAGCGGGAACACCATATATTTT,CASSPDRSGNTIYF
-,TRBJ2-7,-,14,TRBV27,TGTGCCAGCAGCTCCTCGGCAGGTGGCTACGAGCAGTACTTC,CASSSSAGGYEQYF
TRBD1,TRBJ2-2,-,15,TRBV7-9,TGTGCCAGCAGCTCGGACAGGGGGCGGGCCGGGGAGCTGTTTTTT,CASSSDRGRAGELFF
-,TRBJ2-7,-,18,TRBV2,TGTGCCAGCAGCTTTTGGTCGGGGGGCATACCAGGCTCCTACGAGCAGTACTTC,CASSFWSGGIPGSYEQYF
TRBD2,TRBJ2-3,-,15,TRBV2,TGTGCCAGCAGGGGACTAGCGGGGGGGCTCGATACGCAGTATTTT,CASRGLAGGLDTQYF